This T cell receptor beta chain was retrieved from a study of beta chain features in type 1 diabetes. Study-level information: Regarding age, gender and cell yields, patients proved similar to healthy donors.

In its sample, this clone was seen a few times. Its cognate antigen is unknown. Overall study results and limits: The cDNA sequencing approach could over-represent high-TCR-expressing cells.

The entirety of the isolated RNA underwent reverse transcription, so expressed TCRB transcripts were sequenced. TCRdb's copy holds only in-frame clones and misses some; the assay was immunoSEQ multiplex PCR. The table includes almost 350,000 clones, 8% detected once. CDR1 and CDR2 from the germline V gene are SQVTM and ANQGSEA. The CDR3 totals 12 residues. V was pared by 0 bases and J by 8 bases, with 10 bases between. This TCR derives from a woman aged 18-29 years in good health. The sequenced sample consisted of central memory CD4+ T cells from blood. This chain uses TRBV29-1 with TRBJ1-1; D remains ambiguous. The CDR3 sequence: CSVEELGREAFF. As DNA, the CDR3 is TGCAGCGTTGAAGAACTAGGGAGAGAAGCTTTCTTT.